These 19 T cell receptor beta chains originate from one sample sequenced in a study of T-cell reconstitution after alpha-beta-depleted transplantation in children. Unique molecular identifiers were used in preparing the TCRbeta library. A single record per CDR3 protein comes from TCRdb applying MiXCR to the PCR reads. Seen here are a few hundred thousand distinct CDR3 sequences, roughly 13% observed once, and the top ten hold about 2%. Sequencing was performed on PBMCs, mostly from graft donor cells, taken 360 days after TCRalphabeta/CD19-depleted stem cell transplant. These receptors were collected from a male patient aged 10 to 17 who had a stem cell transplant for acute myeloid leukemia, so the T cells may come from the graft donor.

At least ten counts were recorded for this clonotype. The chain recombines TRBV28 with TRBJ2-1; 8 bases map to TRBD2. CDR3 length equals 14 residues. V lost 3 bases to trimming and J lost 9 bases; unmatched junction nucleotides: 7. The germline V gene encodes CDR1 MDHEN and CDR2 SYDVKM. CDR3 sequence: CASSFRLAFSEQFF. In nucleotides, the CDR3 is TGTGCCAGCAGTTTCCGACTAGCGTTCAGTGAGCAGTTCTTC.

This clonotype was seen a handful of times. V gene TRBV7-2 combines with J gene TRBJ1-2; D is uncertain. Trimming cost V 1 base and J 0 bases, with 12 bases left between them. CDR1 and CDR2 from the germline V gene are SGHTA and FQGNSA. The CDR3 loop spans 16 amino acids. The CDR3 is CASSLVGGYSNYGYTF. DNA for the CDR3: TGTGCCAGCAGCTTAGTAGGCGGATATTCTAACTATGGCTACACCTTC.

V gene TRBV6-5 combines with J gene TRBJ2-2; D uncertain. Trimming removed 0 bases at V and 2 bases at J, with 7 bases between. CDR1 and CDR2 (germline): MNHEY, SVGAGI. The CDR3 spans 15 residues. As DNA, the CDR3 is TGTGCCAGCAGTTACTCGCTTCCCAACACCGGGGAGCTGTTTTTT. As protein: CASSYSLPNTGELFF.

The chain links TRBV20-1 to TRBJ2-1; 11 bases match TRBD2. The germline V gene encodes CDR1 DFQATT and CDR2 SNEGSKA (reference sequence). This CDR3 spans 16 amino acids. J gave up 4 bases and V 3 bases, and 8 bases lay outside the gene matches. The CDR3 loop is CSAREPSGRLYNEQFF. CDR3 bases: TGCAGTGCTAGGGAACCTAGCGGGAGGTTATACAATGAGCAGTTCTTC.

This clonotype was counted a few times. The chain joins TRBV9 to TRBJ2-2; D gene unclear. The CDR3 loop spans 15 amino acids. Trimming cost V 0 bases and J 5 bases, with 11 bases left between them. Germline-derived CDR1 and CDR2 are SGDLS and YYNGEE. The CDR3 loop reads CASSVGRRRTGELFF. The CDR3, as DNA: TGTGCCAGCAGCGTAGGAAGGCGGAGAACCGGGGAGCTGTTTTTT. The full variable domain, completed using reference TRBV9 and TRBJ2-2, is DSGVTQTPKHLITATGQRVTLRCSPRSGDLSVYWYQQSLDQGLQFLIQYYNGEERAKGNILERFSAQQFPDLHSELNLSSLELGDSALYFCASSVGRRRTGELFFGEGSRLTVL.

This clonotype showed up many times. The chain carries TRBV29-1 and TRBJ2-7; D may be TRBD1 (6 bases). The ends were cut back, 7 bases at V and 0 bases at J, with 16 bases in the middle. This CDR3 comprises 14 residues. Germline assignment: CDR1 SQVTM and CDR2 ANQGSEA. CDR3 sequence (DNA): TGCAGCGCCCAAGGTGTCAGGGGCTCCTACGAGCAGTACTTC. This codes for CSAQGVRGSYEQYF.

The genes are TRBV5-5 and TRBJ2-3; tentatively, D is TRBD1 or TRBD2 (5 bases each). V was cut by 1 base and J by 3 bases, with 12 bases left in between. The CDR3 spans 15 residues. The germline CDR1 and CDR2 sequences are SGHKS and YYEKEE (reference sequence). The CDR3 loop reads CASSLRGTMTDTQYF. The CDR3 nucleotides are TGTGCCAGCAGCTTGAGAGGGACGATGACAGATACGCAGTATTTT. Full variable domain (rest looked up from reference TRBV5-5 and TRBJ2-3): DAGVTQSPTHLIKTRGQQVTLRCSPISGHKSVSWYQQVLGQGPQFIFQYYEKEERGRGNFPDRFSARQFPNYSSELNVNALLLGDSALYLCASSLRGTMTDTQYFGPGTRLTVL.

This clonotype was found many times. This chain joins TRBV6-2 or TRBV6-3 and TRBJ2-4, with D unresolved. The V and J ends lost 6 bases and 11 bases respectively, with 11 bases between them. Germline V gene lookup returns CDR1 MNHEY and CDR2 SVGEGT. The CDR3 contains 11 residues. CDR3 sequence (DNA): TGTGCCAGCAGCACCCTGGTTGTTCAGTACTTC. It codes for CASSTLVVQYF.

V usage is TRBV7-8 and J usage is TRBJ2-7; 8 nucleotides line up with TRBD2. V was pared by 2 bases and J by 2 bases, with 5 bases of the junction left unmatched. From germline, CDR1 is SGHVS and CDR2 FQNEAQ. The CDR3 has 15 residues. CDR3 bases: TGTGCCAGCAGCTTATCACTAGCGGCAACCTACGAGCAGTACTTC. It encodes CASSLSLAATYEQYF. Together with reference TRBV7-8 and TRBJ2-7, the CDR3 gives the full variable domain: GAGVSQSPRYKVAKRGQDVALRCDPISGHVSLFWYQQALGQGPEFLTYFQNEAQLDKSGLPSDRFFAERPEGSVSTLKIQRTQQEDSAVYLCASSLSLAATYEQYFGPGTRLTVT.

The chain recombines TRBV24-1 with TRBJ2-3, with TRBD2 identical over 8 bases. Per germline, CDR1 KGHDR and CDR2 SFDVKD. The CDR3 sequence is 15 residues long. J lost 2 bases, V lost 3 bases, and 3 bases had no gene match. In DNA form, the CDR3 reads TGTGCCACCAGTGATCCTAGCGGGTACACAGATACGCAGTATTTT. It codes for CATSDPSGYTDTQYF.

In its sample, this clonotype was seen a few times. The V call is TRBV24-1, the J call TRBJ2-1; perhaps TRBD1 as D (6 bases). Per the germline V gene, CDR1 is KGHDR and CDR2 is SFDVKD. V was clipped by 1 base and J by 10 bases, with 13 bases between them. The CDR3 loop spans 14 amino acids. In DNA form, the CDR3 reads TGTGCCACCAGTGATTTAACAGGGCCCAACGAGCAGTTCTTC. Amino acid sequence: CATSDLTGPNEQFF.

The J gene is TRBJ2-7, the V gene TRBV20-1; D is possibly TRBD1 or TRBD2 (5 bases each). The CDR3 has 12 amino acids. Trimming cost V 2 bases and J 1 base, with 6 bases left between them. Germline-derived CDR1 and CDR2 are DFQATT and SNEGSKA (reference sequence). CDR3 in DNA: TGCAGTGCTAGATGGGGGTCCTACGAGCAGTACTTC. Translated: CSARWGSYEQYF.

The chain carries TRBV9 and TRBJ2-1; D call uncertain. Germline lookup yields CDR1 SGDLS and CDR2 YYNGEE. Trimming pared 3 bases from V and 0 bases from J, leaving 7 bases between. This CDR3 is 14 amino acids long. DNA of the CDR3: TGTGCCAGCAGCGCCGACTTCTCCTACAATGAGCAGTTCTTC. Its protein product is CASSADFSYNEQFF.

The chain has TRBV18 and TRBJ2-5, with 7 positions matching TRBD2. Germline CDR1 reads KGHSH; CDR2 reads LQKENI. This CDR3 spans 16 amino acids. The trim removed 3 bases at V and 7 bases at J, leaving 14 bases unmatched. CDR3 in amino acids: CASSPWTSGDGVTQYF. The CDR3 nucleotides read TGTGCCAGCTCACCTTGGACTAGTGGGGATGGCGTGACCCAGTACTTC.

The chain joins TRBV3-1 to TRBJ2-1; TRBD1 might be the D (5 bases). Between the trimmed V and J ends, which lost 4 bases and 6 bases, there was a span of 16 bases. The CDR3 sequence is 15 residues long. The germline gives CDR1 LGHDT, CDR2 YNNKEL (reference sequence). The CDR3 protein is CASSLSDSWGNEQFF. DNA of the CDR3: TGTGCCAGCAGCCTATCAGACAGTTGGGGCAATGAGCAGTTCTTC.

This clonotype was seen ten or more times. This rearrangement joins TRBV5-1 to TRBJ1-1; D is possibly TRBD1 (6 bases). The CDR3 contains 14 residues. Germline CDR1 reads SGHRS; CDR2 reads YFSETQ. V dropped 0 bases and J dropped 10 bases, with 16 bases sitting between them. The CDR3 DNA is TGCGCCAGCAGCTTGGGGGGGACACAGGTTGCAGCTTTCTTT. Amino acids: CASSLGGTQVAAFF.

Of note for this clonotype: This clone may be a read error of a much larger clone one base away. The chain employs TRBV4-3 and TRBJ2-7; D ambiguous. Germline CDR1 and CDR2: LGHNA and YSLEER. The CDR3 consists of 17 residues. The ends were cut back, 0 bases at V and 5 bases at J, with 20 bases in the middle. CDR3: CASSQDPNPGRVNEQYF. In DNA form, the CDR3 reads TGCGCCAGCAGCCAAGATCCGAACCCGGGTCGAGTCAACGAGCAGTACTTC.

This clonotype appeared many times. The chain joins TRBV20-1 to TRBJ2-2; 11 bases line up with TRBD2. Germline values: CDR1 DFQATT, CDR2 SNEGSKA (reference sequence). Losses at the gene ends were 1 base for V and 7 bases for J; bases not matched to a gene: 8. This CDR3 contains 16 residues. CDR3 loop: CSARGIFSGRVGELFF. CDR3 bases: TGCAGTGCTAGAGGGATTTTTAGCGGGAGGGTCGGGGAGCTGTTTTTT.

Here the CDR3 reads CASSLAGISGELFF. The DNA for the CDR3 is TGTGCCAGCAGCTTAGCCGGGATAAGCGGGGAGCTGTTTTTT. This rearrangement joins TRBV7-6 to TRBJ2-2, with D tentatively TRBD2 (5 bases). The V gene lost 0 bases and the J gene lost 7 bases, with 9 bases spanning the gap. This CDR3 comprises 14 residues. CDR1 and CDR2 (germline): SGHVS, FNYEAQ.